The 14 T cell receptor beta chains listed next were all sequenced from one sample in a study of T cells expressing NK-cell markers. Each CDR3 protein gets one entry in TCRdb, which reprocessed the 5' RACE reads and gives no DNA. Its clone listing holds hundreds of thousands of distinct CDR3 sequences. Source material: blood T cells: a sorted CD56 or NKG2C T cell subset, CD4+ or CD8+ T cells, or bulk PBMC T cells (not recorded which). Receptors were obtained from a woman aged 18-70 years in good health.

The chain employs TRBV9 and TRBJ1-2; the TCRdb D gene call, TRBD1, has no DNA to confirm it. This CDR3 has 13 residues. CDR1 and CDR2 (germline): SGDLS, YYNGEE. The CDR3 protein is CASSDRRGDGYTF.

CDR3 region: CASRSRGGLNTEAFF. The chain carries TRBV6-1 and TRBJ1-1; TCRdb designates TRBD1, a call that cannot be tested without DNA. Germline V gene data show CDR1 as MNHNS and CDR2 as SASEGT. The CDR3 runs 15 residues.

This chain uses TRBV11-2 with TRBJ1-4. Germline V gene lookup returns CDR1 SGHAT and CDR2 FQNNGV. The CDR3 spans 12 residues. The CDR3 protein is CASSSDNEKLFF. Full variable domain (missing parts from reference TRBV11-2 and TRBJ1-4): EAGVAQSPRYKIIEKRQSVAFWCNPISGHATLYWYQQILGQGPKLLIQFQNNGVVDDSQLPKDRFSAERLKGVDSTLKIQPAKLEDSAVYLCASSSDNEKLFFGSGTQLSVL.

The gene calls are TRBV6-6 and TRBJ2-1; TCRdb proposes TRBD1, but this gene call is untestable without DNA. The length of the CDR3 is 13 residues. Germline lookup yields CDR1 MNHNY and CDR2 SVGAGI (reference sequence). CDR3 residues: CASSHYRENEQFF.

The CDR3 loop reads CASSLSSRLRYEQYF. This chain connects TRBV27 to TRBJ2-7; absent DNA, TCRdb's TRBD2 call cannot be checked. Germline CDR1 MNHEY, CDR2 SMNVEV (reference sequence). The CDR3 has 15 amino acids.

The rearrangement links TRBV30 to TRBJ1-1. The CDR3 is made up of 14 amino acids. Germline V gene sequence: CDR1 GTSNPN, CDR2 SVGIG (reference sequence). CDR3 in amino acids: CAWSVLSPNTEAFF.

V gene TRBV29-1 combines with J gene TRBJ1-4; the D call from TCRdb, TRBD1, cannot be confirmed without DNA. This CDR3 contains 16 residues. The germline V gene encodes CDR1 SQVTM and CDR2 ANQGSEA. The CDR3 spells CSVAGGPGSTNEKLFF. Looking up the rest from reference TRBV29-1 and TRBJ1-4 gives the full variable domain: SAVISQKPSRDICQRGTSLTIQCQVDSQVTMMFWYRQQPGQSLTLIATANQGSEATYESGFVIDKFPISRPNLTFSTLTVSNMSPEDSSIYLCSVAGGPGSTNEKLFFGSGTQLSVL.

The V and J genes are TRBV20-1 and TRBJ1-5; TCRdb selects TRBD1, and the lack of DNA leaves this call unchecked. CDR3 length: 13 residues. CDR1 is DFQATT, CDR2 SNEGSKA, per germline (reference sequence). This CDR3 reads CSARVRVDQPQHF.

The CDR3 spells CASSLVSGGGMETQYF. The V gene is TRBV7-2, the J gene TRBJ2-5; TCRdb lists TRBD2, though no DNA is available to test this call. This CDR3 is 16 amino acids long. Germline V gene data show CDR1 as SGHTA and CDR2 as FQGNSA.

V and J are TRBV18 and TRBJ2-7; TCRdb indicates TRBD1, and absent DNA this call remains unverified. The CDR3 runs 14 residues. The germline V gene has CDR1 KGHSH and CDR2 LQKENI. CDR3 loop: CASSPPGGTYEQYF.

V is TRBV9 and J is TRBJ1-6; TCRdb's D call of TRBD1 is untestable without DNA. In germline, CDR1 is SGDLS, CDR2 YYNGEE. This CDR3 spans 15 amino acids. CDR3 in amino acids: CASSPTGTGNSPLHF.

The chain joins TRBV20-1 to TRBJ2-3; lacking DNA, the TRBD2 call made by TCRdb goes unchecked. The CDR3 is made up of 17 amino acids. Germline CDR1 reads DFQATT; CDR2 reads SNEGSKA (reference sequence). CDR3 sequence: CSARHHPAGGPRDTQYF.

This chain joins TRBV4-3 and TRBJ1-4. Germline V CDR1 and CDR2: LGHNA, YSLEER. This CDR3 contains 16 residues. This chain's CDR3 is CASSQDKDGTNEKLFF.

This chain links TRBV4-3 with TRBJ2-4; with no DNA, the TCRdb D assignment of TRBD2 cannot be verified. Germline V lookup: CDR1 LGHNA, CDR2 YSLEER. This CDR3 comprises 15 residues. The CDR3 sequence: CASSRGLRGGDIQYF.